Below, 27 T cell receptor beta chains from the same sample are listed, as sequenced in a study of CD4+ T cells in melanoma. TCRdb's copy holds only in-frame clones and misses some; the assay was immunoSEQ multiplex PCR. This table has 15,000 to 20,000 clones, about 84% appearing once. Source material: cells from a culture (not recorded whether cultured in vitro). The receptor source for this set is a human donor with melanoma.

V usage is TRBV7-9 and J usage is TRBJ2-1; TRBD2 matches at 16 bases. Germline trimming cut 5 bases from V and 7 bases from J; bases unmatched to any gene: 11. Germline-derived CDR1 and CDR2 are SEHNR and FQNEAQ (reference sequence). This CDR3 is built from 18 residues. CDR3 loop: CASSDPPGLAGGMNEQFF. CDR3 in DNA: TGTGCCAGCAGCGATCCTCCGGGACTAGCGGGGGGGATGAATGAGCAGTTCTTC.

The chain combines TRBV7-2 with TRBJ1-6, with D possibly matching TRBD1 (6 bases). The V end lost 3 bases, the J end lost 9 bases, and 12 bases lay between the germline ends. CDR1 SGHTA and CDR2 FQGNSA come from the germline V gene. The CDR3 sequence is 14 residues long. The CDR3 sequence is CASSLTGFLSPLHF. The CDR3 coding sequence is TGTGCCAGCAGCTTGACAGGTTTTCTTTCACCCCTCCACTTT.

This clone is a singleton in its sample. V gene TRBV5-1 combines with J gene TRBJ2-3; D call uncertain. This CDR3 region has 14 residues. Looked up from germline, CDR1 is SGHRS and CDR2 is YFSETQ. V lost 0 bases to trimming and J lost 4 bases, with 9 bases between them. The CDR3 nucleotides are TGCGCCAGCAGCTTGGTCGGTACCTCAGATACGCAGTATTTT. Translation gives CASSLVGTSDTQYF.

This rearrangement joins TRBV11-1 to TRBJ1-6; 7 bases map to TRBD1. Germline CDR1 is SGHAT and CDR2 is FQDESV (reference sequence). V lost 5 bases, J lost 5 bases, and 6 bases stayed unmatched. The CDR3 is made up of 15 amino acids. The CDR3 DNA sequence: TGTGCCAGCAGCCGACAGGGCATTGATAATTCACCCCTCCACTTT. It specifies CASSRQGIDNSPLHF.

The chain has TRBV6-1 and TRBJ1-1; D is perhaps TRBD1 (6 bases). Germline V gene sequence: CDR1 MNHNS, CDR2 SASEGT. This CDR3 contains 13 residues. V lost 7 bases and J 5 bases, leaving 14 bases between the germline ends. The CDR3 protein is CASINTGMTEAFF. The CDR3 nucleotides are TGTGCCAGCATTAACACAGGGATGACTGAAGCTTTCTTT.

The chain carries TRBV7-2 and TRBJ2-3, with D unclear. The ends were cut back, 6 bases at V and 6 bases at J, with 10 bases in the middle. Germline CDR1 reads SGHTA; CDR2 reads FQGNSA. The CDR3 is made up of 12 amino acids. CDR3 loop: CASSLNRDTQYF. In DNA form, the CDR3 reads TGTGCCAGCAGTCTGAATCGGGATACGCAGTATTTT.

V is TRBV5-1 and J is TRBJ1-1, with 9 bases matching TRBD1. Germline V lookup: CDR1 SGHRS, CDR2 YFSETQ. V was clipped by 3 bases and J by 3 bases; unmatched bases: 3. CDR3 length: 14 amino acids. The CDR3, as DNA: TGCGCCAGCAGCTGGACAGGGGCTGACACTGAAGCTTTCTTT. Protein: CASSWTGADTEAFF. Drawing the rest from reference TRBV5-1 and TRBJ1-1, the complete variable domain is KAGVTQTPRYLIKTRGQQVTLSCSPISGHRSVSWYQQTPGQGLQFLFEYFSETQRNKGNFPGRFSGRQFSNSRSEMNVSTLELGDSALYLCASSWTGADTEAFFGQGTRLTVV.

The chain joins TRBV9 to TRBJ1-6; D perhaps matches TRBD1 (5 bases). CDR1 and CDR2 from the germline V gene are SGDLS and YYNGEE. The germline V and J ends were trimmed by 4 bases and 13 bases, with 18 bases remaining between them. The length of the CDR3 is 14 residues. In DNA form, the CDR3 reads TGTGCCAGCAGCAGAGGGGATCTGAGATTCCCCCTCCACTTT. It translates to CASSRGDLRFPLHF.

This clone showed up just once. In DNA, the CDR3 is TGTGCCAGCAGCGTAGGTCCGGCGTTGGCAGATACGCAGTATTTT. Protein product: CASSVGPALADTQYF. The V call is TRBV9, the J call TRBJ2-3; D remains unclear. Germline CDR1 reads SGDLS; CDR2 reads YYNGEE. CDR3 length: 15 amino acids. V lost 0 bases to trimming and J lost 4 bases, with 12 bases between them. The whole variable domain, filled in from reference TRBV9 and TRBJ2-3, reads DSGVTQTPKHLITATGQRVTLRCSPRSGDLSVYWYQQSLDQGLQFLIQYYNGEERAKGNILERFSAQQFPDLHSELNLSSLELGDSALYFCASSVGPALADTQYFGPGTRLTVL.

This clone was counted a single time. V and J are TRBV7-8 and TRBJ2-2, with D possibly being TRBD1 or TRBD2 (6 bases each). Deletions cut 3 bases from V and 5 bases from J, with 13 bases between. Germline assignment: CDR1 SGHVS and CDR2 FQNEAQ. The CDR3 is 15 residues long. This CDR3 is CASSLWGAGTGELFF. CDR3 nucleotides: TGTGCCAGCAGCTTGTGGGGGGCGGGAACCGGGGAGCTGTTTTTT.

This clone was detected once. V is TRBV6-6 and J is TRBJ2-3, with 9 bases fitting TRBD1. The CDR3 consists of 15 residues. From germline, CDR1 is MNHNY and CDR2 SVGAGI (reference sequence). Trimming at V came to 5 bases and at J to 4 bases, leaving 7 bases not matched to a gene. This CDR3 is CASSTAGQGPDTQYF. The CDR3 nucleotides read TGTGCCAGCAGTACTGCCGGACAGGGGCCAGATACGCAGTATTTT.

This clone was seen once. V and J are TRBV13 and TRBJ2-3; D not resolved. V was trimmed by 1 base and J by 4 bases, leaving 9 bases between them. Germline V gives CDR1 PRHDT, CDR2 FYEKMQ (reference sequence). The CDR3 length is 14 residues. The CDR3 region is CASSLASEADTQYF. The CDR3 region has the DNA TGTGCCAGCAGCTTAGCCAGCGAAGCAGATACGCAGTATTTT.

A single count supports this clone. The chain joins TRBV30 to TRBJ2-5; weak D call: TRBD1 (6 bases). The CDR3 spans 14 residues. V lost 2 bases and J 1 base, leaving 11 bases between the germline ends. Germline V gene sequence: CDR1 GTSNPN, CDR2 SVGIG (reference sequence). CDR3: CAWSLTGGQETQYF. As DNA, the CDR3 is TGTGCCTGGAGTTTGACAGGCGGCCAAGAGACCCAGTACTTC.

The chain joins TRBV5-5 to TRBJ1-6; D might be TRBD1 (6 bases). The CDR3 sequence is 17 residues long. CDR1 and CDR2 (germline): SGHKS, YYEKEE (reference sequence). V lost 2 bases and J lost 5, with 17 bases in between. The CDR3 spells CASSFSIGGDDNSPLHF. For the CDR3, the DNA is TGTGCCAGCAGCTTCAGTATCGGGGGCGATGATAATTCACCCCTCCACTTT.

The chain carries TRBV19 and TRBJ2-1; D is uncertain. Germline-derived CDR1 and CDR2 are LNHDA and SQIVND (reference sequence). The CDR3 loop spans 15 amino acids. V was cut by 3 bases and J by 0 bases, with 9 bases left in between. CDR3 nucleotide sequence: TGTGCCAGTAGTATGTACATGAGCTCCTACAATGAGCAGTTCTTC. Its translation: CASSMYMSSYNEQFF.

V is TRBV5-6 and J is TRBJ2-3, with D possibly being TRBD2 (5 bases). The CDR3 runs 13 residues. Germline loops: CDR1 SGHDT, CDR2 YYEEEE. Trimming stripped 2 bases from V and 4 bases from J, with 8 bases between. CDR3 sequence: CASSFLRADTQYF. DNA of the CDR3: TGTGCCAGCAGCTTCCTGAGGGCAGATACGCAGTATTTT.

V gene TRBV5-1 combines with J gene TRBJ1-1; a possible D gene is TRBD1 (5 bases). V lost 4 bases and J 3 bases, leaving 13 bases between the germline ends. The CDR3 consists of 14 residues. CDR1 and CDR2 (germline): SGHRS, YFSETQ. CDR3 sequence: CASSRLRGDTEAFF. The CDR3 coding sequence is TGCGCCAGCAGCAGACTACGGGGGGACACTGAAGCTTTCTTT.

CDR3 in DNA: TGTGCCAGCACCCCGGGACAGGGGTTCTACGAGCAGTACTTC. The encoded protein is CASTPGQGFYEQYF. The V and J genes are TRBV2 and TRBJ2-7; TRBD1 aligns across 10 bases. This CDR3 region has 14 residues. The V gene's germline CDR1 is SNHLY and CDR2 FYNNEI. V lost 7 bases to trimming and J lost 3 bases; unmatched junction nucleotides: 6.

The chain employs TRBV9 and TRBJ2-1, with 7 bases that match TRBD2. The CDR3 loop spans 16 amino acids. Trimming took 0 bases from V and 2 from J; bases not matched to a gene: 5. Germline lookup yields CDR1 SGDLS and CDR2 YYNGEE. CDR3: CASSVAAGTTYNEQFF. The CDR3 DNA reads TGTGCCAGCAGCGTAGCAGCGGGGACCACCTACAATGAGCAGTTCTTC. Looking up the rest from reference TRBV9 and TRBJ2-1 gives the full variable domain: DSGVTQTPKHLITATGQRVTLRCSPRSGDLSVYWYQQSLDQGLQFLIQYYNGEERAKGNILERFSAQQFPDLHSELNLSSLELGDSALYFCASSVAAGTTYNEQFFGPGTRLTVL.

The chain uses TRBV4-1 and TRBJ2-5; 8 bases map to TRBD2. The CDR3 extends over 15 amino acids. The germline V gene encodes CDR1 MGHRA and CDR2 YSYEKL. With 3 bases clipped from V and 5 bases from J, the junction kept 8 bases outside the gene matches. CDR3 nucleotides: TGCGCCAGCAGCCATATCGGGGGGGGCCGGGAGACCCAGTACTTC. Translated: CASSHIGGGRETQYF.

The chain carries TRBV12-5 and TRBJ1-4, with 8 positions matching TRBD1. Per the germline V gene, CDR1 is LGHNT and CDR2 is FRNRAP. V was pared by 6 bases and J by 10 bases, with 4 bases of the junction left unmatched. The CDR3 length is 12 residues. CDR3 in DNA: TGTGCTAGTGGCCAAGACAGGGGAAAACTGTTTTTT. The encoded protein is CASGQDRGKLFF.

Here the CDR3 DNA reads TGTGCCAGTAGTCTCGACCCCCGGGAGGGGTCGGACTATGGCTACACCTTC. Translated, it gives CASSLDPREGSDYGYTF. The gene calls are TRBV19 and TRBJ1-2; a weak D match, TRBD1 (5 bases). With 5 bases removed from V and 3 bases from J, the gap between germline ends came to 22 bases. CDR1 is LNHDA and CDR2 is SQIVND in the germline V gene (reference sequence). This CDR3 is 17 amino acids long.

The CDR3 bases are TGTGCCAGCAGCTTATTCAGGGGCTACACTGAAGCTTTCTTT. Amino acid sequence: CASSLFRGYTEAFF. The V call is TRBV13, the J call TRBJ1-1; maybe TRBD1 (6 bases). Germline CDR1 and CDR2: PRHDT and FYEKMQ (reference sequence). With 2 bases removed from V and 3 bases from J, the gap between germline ends came to 10 bases. This CDR3 comprises 14 residues.

This clone has a single count. The gene calls are TRBV6-1 and TRBJ2-4; 9 bases line up with TRBD1. Trimming cost V 2 bases and J 1 base; bases outside gene matches: 6. CDR3 length: 17 amino acids. CDR1 is MNHNS, CDR2 SASEGT, per germline. The DNA of the CDR3 is TGTGCCAGCAGTGAAAAGAGGACAGGGGCCGCCAAAAACATTCAGTACTTC. Protein: CASSEKRTGAAKNIQYF.

This chain connects TRBV30 to TRBJ2-5; weak D call: TRBD1 (6 bases). The CDR3 is 14 residues long. Per germline, CDR1 GTSNPN and CDR2 SVGIG (reference sequence). Trimming took 4 bases from V and 2 from J, leaving 14 bases between them. The CDR3 here is CAWNRQVGQETQYF. CDR3 DNA: TGTGCCTGGAACCGACAGGTTGGGCAAGAGACCCAGTACTTC. The full variable domain, its missing parts supplied by reference TRBV30 and TRBJ2-5, is SQTIHQWPATLVQPVGSPLSLECTVEGTSNPNLYWYRQAAGRGLQLLFYSVGIGQISSEVPQNLSASRPQDRQFILSSKKLLLSDSGFYLCAWNRQVGQETQYFGPGTRLLVL.

V is TRBV4-1 and J is TRBJ1-1; D is ambiguous. With 0 bases removed from V and 0 bases from J, the gap between germline ends came to 14 bases. Germline V gene sequence: CDR1 MGHRA, CDR2 YSYEKL. The length of the CDR3 is 17 residues. The CDR3 here is CASSQDLRIIMNTEAFF. The CDR3 DNA follows: TGCGCCAGCAGCCAAGATCTCAGGATAATCATGAACACTGAAGCTTTCTTT.

This sequence joins TRBV7-2 and TRBJ2-5; D is perhaps TRBD2 (6 bases). V lost 3 bases and J lost 5, with 16 bases in between. The CDR3 runs to 15 residues. CDR1 and CDR2 from the germline V gene are SGHTA and FQGNSA. CDR3 region: CASSLQYGAGETQYF. The CDR3 DNA reads as TGTGCCAGCAGCTTGCAGTACGGGGCGGGGGAGACCCAGTACTTC.